The 25 T cell receptor beta chains below all came from one sample that was sequenced in a study of T cells in Graves' hyperthyroidism and ophthalmopathy. The source material, RNA transcripts, was used to amplify TCR beta CDR3 regions. The primer set for the first-round RT-PCR of the TCR CDR3 was HTBI. Each CDR3 protein gets one entry after TCRdb re-called the multiplex PCR reads with MiXCR. The repertoire consists of hundreds of thousands of distinct CDR3 sequences, with 14% occurring once and the leading ten covering around 9.6%. The specimen sequenced was blood. The receptors were sampled from a woman younger than 30 with Graves' hyperthyroidism.

V usage is TRBV11-2 and J usage is TRBJ1-6; D might be TRBD1 (5 bases). The CDR3 is 14 residues long. Trimming shortened V by 5 bases and J by 8 bases, and 13 bases separated the two germline ends. Germline V gene lookup returns CDR1 SGHAT and CDR2 FQNNGV. CDR3 DNA sequence: TGTGCCAGCAGCCAAGACGGGGCCTATTCACCCCTCCACTTT. It yields the protein CASSQDGAYSPLHF.

This clonotype was seen more than once but under ten times. V and J are TRBV12-3 or TRBV12-4 and TRBJ2-3; D is unclear. The V and J ends lost 3 bases and 4 bases respectively, with 11 bases between them. The CDR3 is 14 residues long. As DNA, the CDR3 is TGTGCCAGCAGTTTGGGTGGGGTTCCAGATACGCAGTATTTT. Residues: CASSLGGVPDTQYF.

The chain joins TRBV19 to TRBJ1-2, with 8 bases aligning to TRBD1. Trimming cost V 2 bases and J 4 bases; bases outside gene matches: 6. The CDR3 covers 15 residues. Per the germline V gene, CDR1 is LNHDA and CDR2 is SQIVND (reference sequence). The CDR3 DNA is TGTGCCAGTAGTATAACGGACAGGGCGCTCTATGGCTACACCTTC. It codes for CASSITDRALYGYTF.

V usage is TRBV12-3 or TRBV12-4 and J usage is TRBJ1-2; 10 nucleotides align to TRBD1. With 6 bases clipped from V and 4 bases from J, the junction kept 8 bases outside the gene matches. The length of the CDR3 is 15 residues. Here the CDR3 reads CASRHDRGLSYGYTF. Here the CDR3 DNA reads TGTGCCAGCAGACATGACAGGGGGCTTAGCTATGGCTACACCTTC.

This clonotype was seen repeatedly, ten times or more. The chain recombines TRBV28 with TRBJ1-5; D perhaps matches TRBD1 (5 bases). Germline values: CDR1 MDHEN, CDR2 SYDVKM. V gave up 3 bases and J gave up 7 bases, with 25 bases separating them. The CDR3 has 18 amino acids. CDR3 protein: CASSFGPLRQGRGQPQHF. DNA for the CDR3: TGTGCCAGCAGTTTTGGCCCCTTGAGGCAGGGTCGAGGACAGCCCCAGCATTTT.

This clonotype appeared many times. This chain uses TRBV12-3 or TRBV12-4 with TRBJ1-5, with D perhaps TRBD1 (6 bases). This CDR3 is built from 15 residues. V dropped 5 bases and J dropped 4 bases, with 15 bases sitting between them. Here the CDR3 reads CASSARDTGNQPQHF. CDR3 DNA sequence: TGTGCCAGCAGTGCCCGGGACACGGGGAATCAGCCCCAGCATTTT.

This clonotype has ten or more counts. This chain joins TRBV27 and TRBJ2-7; D tentatively reads TRBD1 or TRBD2 (5 bases each). The germline gives CDR1 MNHEY, CDR2 SMNVEV (reference sequence). With 7 bases removed from V and 6 bases from J, the gap between germline ends came to 16 bases. This CDR3 is 13 amino acids long. The CDR3 coding sequence is TGTGCCAGCAAATTAAGGGGAGCCAGCGAGCAGTACTTC. Protein sequence: CASKLRGASEQYF.

In the case of this clonotype: Relative to the germline gene, one junction end is altered; a read error may explain this. This chain connects TRBV2 to TRBJ1-4, with 8 positions matching TRBD1. The CDR3 is 14 residues long. Germline lookup yields CDR1 SNHLY and CDR2 FYNNEI. The CDR3 nucleotides read TGTGCCAACAGTTGGGACAGGCTGGCGGAAAAACTGTTTTTT. Protein: CANSWDRLAEKLFF.

A note on this clonotype: Mismatch with germline at one junction end may stem from a read error. J is TRBJ2-5 and V is TRBV6-1; D is tentatively TRBD1 or TRBD2 (7 bases each). This CDR3 has 14 amino acids. The germline gives CDR1 MNHNS, CDR2 SASEGT. For the CDR3, the DNA is TGTGCCAGCACCCGAGGGAGGGACAGCGCTGGCCTAAACTTC. Amino acid sequence: CASTRGRDSAGLNF.

About this clonotype: One base away lies a much larger clone, so this may be a sequencing read error. The chain combines TRBV2 with TRBJ2-1; no firm D call. V gave up 10 bases and J gave up 0 bases, with 13 bases separating them. Germline V lookup: CDR1 SNHLY, CDR2 FYNNEI. CDR3 size: 14 residues. As DNA, the CDR3 is TGTGCCAACAGCTTGAGCGCCTCCTACAATGAGCAGTTCTTC. It translates to CANSLSASYNEQFF.

There are many counts of this clonotype. V is TRBV7-9 and J is TRBJ2-1; 12 bases are a match to TRBD2. Germline values: CDR1 SEHNR, CDR2 FQNEAQ (reference sequence). The CDR3 sequence is 18 residues long. V lost 5 bases and J lost 9; bases outside the gene matches: 17. The CDR3 DNA reads TGTGCCAGCAGCCCGCCCATCCTTCTAGCGGGAGGGCACGGTGAGCAGTTCTTC. Translated: CASSPPILLAGGHGEQFF.

This clonotype was seen repeatedly, ten times or more. This rearrangement joins TRBV29-1 to TRBJ2-3; 7 bases agree with TRBD1. The germline V gene has CDR1 SQVTM and CDR2 ANQGSEA. J lost 1 base, V lost 6 bases, and 1 base had no gene match. The length of the CDR3 is 12 residues. CDR3 coding DNA: TGCAGCGTCGGACAGGGCACAGATACGCAGTATTTT. It encodes CSVGQGTDTQYF.

This clonotype was counted at least ten times. V is TRBV3-1 and J is TRBJ2-3; 7 positions agree with TRBD2. The CDR3 covers 14 residues. The V gene's germline CDR1 is LGHDT and CDR2 YNNKEL (reference sequence). Germline trimming cut 2 bases from V and 10 bases from J; bases unmatched to any gene: 9. The chain's CDR3 is CASSQRDSGGSQYF. CDR3 nucleotides: TGTGCCAGCAGCCAAAGGGACTCGGGGGGATCGCAGTATTTT.

This clonotype was picked up many times. The V and J genes are TRBV29-1 and TRBJ2-1, with 15 positions matching TRBD2. Germline V lookup: CDR1 SQVTM, CDR2 ANQGSEA. Trimming at V came to 6 bases and at J to 6 bases, leaving 6 bases not matched to a gene. The CDR3 contains 15 residues. CDR3 amino acids: CSVCRTSGRGNEQFF. For the CDR3, the DNA is TGCAGCGTCTGCAGGACTAGCGGGAGGGGCAATGAGCAGTTCTTC.

This clonotype was detected ten times or more. CDR3 sequence reads: CASSFAGSDYGYTF. CDR3 DNA: TGTGCCAGCAGTTTTGCGGGATCGGACTATGGCTACACCTTC. The chain recombines TRBV6-1 with TRBJ1-2; D unclear. Trimming removed 5 bases at V and 3 bases at J, with 13 bases between. This CDR3 is 14 amino acids long. CDR1 and CDR2 from the germline V gene are MNHNS and SASEGT.

The chain recombines TRBV6-5 with TRBJ1-1, with 10 bases aligning to TRBD1. CDR1 is MNHEY, CDR2 SVGAGI, per germline. This CDR3 comprises 14 residues. The ends lost 0 bases at V and 8 bases at J; junction bases unmatched: 3. The CDR3 bases are TGTGCCAGCAGTTACTCGTGGGACAGGGGAGAAGCTTTCTTT. This codes for CASSYSWDRGEAFF.

Only a few counts were recorded for this clonotype. The rearrangement links TRBV2 to TRBJ2-1; possibly TRBD1 or TRBD2 for D (5 bases each). The CDR3 has 12 residues. Trimming removed 7 bases at V and 6 bases at J, with 10 bases between. Germline CDR1 reads SNHLY; CDR2 reads FYNNEI. The CDR3 DNA sequence: TGTGCCAGCATCGGGACGGGCAATGAGCAGTTCTTC. Protein: CASIGTGNEQFF.

In its sample, this clonotype was seen a few times. The chain combines TRBV10-3 with TRBJ2-3; 8 positions match TRBD2. The CDR3 length is 15 residues. Germline V gives CDR1 ENHRY, CDR2 SYGVKD. V trimming: 5 bases; J trimming: 4 bases; junction bases outside the gene matches: 8. DNA of the CDR3: TGTGCCATCAGTCAAGCGGGAGTATCACCAGATACGCAGTATTTT. Translation: CAISQAGVSPDTQYF.

This clonotype was picked up many times. The V call is TRBV12-3 or TRBV12-4, the J call TRBJ2-1, with TRBD2 matching 13 bases. Germline trimming cut 6 bases from V and 8 bases from J; bases unmatched to any gene: 13. The CDR3 length is 17 residues. This chain's CDR3 is CASSASPGLAGFDEQFF. CDR3 in DNA: TGTGCCAGCAGCGCTTCCCCGGGACTAGCGGGATTCGATGAGCAGTTCTTC.

This clonotype was seen a few times. At one of its ends the junction is not consistent with the germline gene, which may arise from a read error. The rearrangement uses TRBV11-2 and TRBJ2-3, with D possibly matching TRBD2 (6 bases). Germline loops: CDR1 SGHAT, CDR2 FQNNGV. The CDR3 is 16 residues long. This CDR3 is CASSPRGTLRTDTQYF. The CDR3 DNA follows: TGCGCCAGCAGCCCCCGGGGGACTCTGCGAACAGATACGCAGTATTTT. The full variable domain, with the rest looked up from reference TRBV11-2 and TRBJ2-3, is EAGVAQSPRYKIIEKRQSVAFWCNPISGHATLYWYQQILGQGPKLLIQFQNNGVVDDSQLPKDRFSAERLKGVDSTLKIQPAKLEDSAVYLCASSPRGTLRTDTQYFGPGTRLTVL.

This clonotype was detected ten times or more. The chain recombines TRBV2 with TRBJ2-3; D is ambiguous. V shed 3 bases and J shed 5 bases, with 3 bases lying between them. The length of the CDR3 is 11 residues. Germline CDR1 reads SNHLY; CDR2 reads FYNNEI. The CDR3 region is CASSEKDTQYF. Written as DNA, the CDR3 is TGTGCCAGCAGTGAGAAAGATACGCAGTATTTT.

The V and J genes are TRBV7-2 and TRBJ2-5, with D possibly TRBD1 on 5 matching bases. Germline V gene data show CDR1 as SGHTA and CDR2 as FQGNSA. Deletions cut 3 bases from V and 3 bases from J, with 17 bases between. This CDR3 has 16 residues. CDR3 residues: CASSFSGLREKETQYF. In nucleotides, the CDR3 is TGTGCCAGCAGCTTTTCAGGGCTACGAGAGAAAGAGACCCAGTACTTC.

This clonotype was detected ten times or more. The chain uses TRBV6-1 and TRBJ2-5, with 11 bases fitting TRBD2. Germline V gives CDR1 MNHNS, CDR2 SASEGT. The CDR3 contains 20 residues. V trimming: 5 bases; J trimming: 4 bases; junction bases outside the gene matches: 21. The CDR3 here is CASSLSPKTLAGGRGETQYF. The CDR3 nucleotides are TGTGCCAGCAGTTTGTCCCCCAAGACCCTAGCGGGAGGCCGGGGAGAGACCCAGTACTTC.

This clonotype was counted ten times or more. The V call is TRBV30, the J call TRBJ1-4; 8 bases are a match to TRBD1. The trim removed 8 bases at V and 2 bases at J, leaving 10 bases unmatched. Germline V gene data show CDR1 as GTSNPN and CDR2 as SVGIG (reference sequence). The CDR3 totals 15 residues. The CDR3 region is CARGAQGGTNEKLFF. CDR3 bases: TGTGCCCGGGGGGCACAGGGGGGGACTAATGAAAAACTGTTTTTT.

A few counts support this clonotype. The rearrangement links TRBV20-1 to TRBJ1-2, with TRBD1 identical over 7 bases. CDR3 size: 13 residues. Unmatched junction bases numbered 9, after V lost 6 bases and J lost 5 bases. Germline V lookup: CDR1 DFQATT, CDR2 SNEGSKA (reference sequence). This CDR3 is CSAAAGGWYGYTF. The DNA for the CDR3 is TGCAGTGCGGCGGCAGGGGGTTGGTATGGCTACACCTTC.